This T cell receptor (beta chain) was recorded in a study of Ad26.COV2.S vaccination and SARS-CoV-2 variants. Study background: Enrolled in COV1001, the donor was in the Ad26.COV2.S trial arm, which received the vaccine. Study observations and caveats: Across vaccine and placebo recipients, the breadth of non-spike TCRs was similar. While placebo recipients had lower spike-specific TCR breadth, vaccine recipients had more.

V dropped 0 bases and J dropped 5; count of bases not matched to a gene: 4. This CDR3 has 15 residues. In germline, CDR1 is SGDLS, CDR2 YYNGEE. Comment on this clone: Its antigen is currently unknown. This specimen includes other DNA sequences encoding the same CDR3.

Treatment defined: some 20 received Ad26.COV2.S at low or high dose, single or two shots; about 5 received placebo; per-sample allocation not given. Following the first vaccine or placebo injection, samples were taken on day 63. The assay was immunoSEQ multiplex PCR, and TCRdb's table has in-frame clones only and misses some. The repertoire holds approximately 410,000 clones, roughly 90% seen once, with about 1.6% in the top ten. Sequenced material: peripheral blood, taken in a trial of Ad26.COV2.S vaccine versus placebo. This chain links TRBV9 with TRBJ2-3; 9 bases fit TRBD2. This clonotype was obtained from a person aged 18 to 65 who received the Ad26.COV2.S COVID-19 vaccine or a placebo. In nucleotides, the CDR3 is TGTGCCAGCAGCGTAGACGCGGGGGGGATAGATACGCAGTATTTT. It encodes CASSVDAGGIDTQYF.